The rows below give T cell receptor beta chains drawn from one sample of a study of T-cell memory formation after mild COVID-19. TCRdb recomputed calls from the 5' RACE reads with MiXCR, one row per CDR3 protein. Of around 310,000 distinct CDR3 sequences listed, about a sixth are singletons. The sample taken for sequencing was PBMCs or a T cell subset sorted from them (not recorded which). Receptor source: a man between 18 and 35 years old who had mild COVID-19 (a few samples of this study predate the infection). Cell type and time point are not known. CDR3s include the opening cysteine and the closing phenylalanine or tryptophan. The D gene is left open where the match is weak. Expanded clones are given a class, and other clones once, few, many or no size at all.

TRBJ2-1,TRBV7-2,few,TRBD2,CASSSTSGQYNEQFF,TGTGCCAGCAGCTCGACTAGCGGGCAGTACAATGAGCAGTTCTTC
TRBJ2-2,TRBV14,.,TRBD1,CASSVRQGSGELFF,TGTGCCAGCAGCGTTCGACAGGGGTCCGGGGAGCTGTTTTTT
TRBJ2-3,TRBV12-3/TRBV12-4,.,TRBD1,CASRDTRGTDTQYF,TGTGCCAGCAGGGACACCAGGGGGACAGATACGCAGTATTTT
TRBJ1-2,TRBV6-4,.,.,CASSDWTGNGYTF,TGTGCCAGCAGTGACTGGACGGGGAACGGCTACACCTTC
TRBJ1-2,TRBV12-3/TRBV12-4,.,.,CASSSTRAGENGYTF,TGTGCCAGCAGCTCCACAAGGGCAGGGGAAAATGGCTACACCTTC
TRBJ2-1,TRBV6-2/TRBV6-3,.,TRBD2,CASKRGGLLNEQFF,TGTGCCAGTAAGCGGGGGGGCCTGTTAAATGAGCAGTTCTTC
TRBJ1-4,TRBV18,.,.,CASSPMGNDNEKLFF,TGTGCCAGCTCACCAATGGGGAATGATAATGAAAAACTGTTTTTT
TRBJ2-5,TRBV7-9,few,TRBD2,CASSLARGGLKQETQYF,TGTGCCAGCAGCTTGGCCCGGGGGGGCTTAAAACAAGAGACCCAGTACTTC
TRBJ1-1,TRBV29-1,few,TRBD1,CSAGGTVNTEAFF,TGCAGCGCAGGGGGGACGGTGAACACTGAAGCTTTCTTT
TRBJ1-2,TRBV5-1,.,.,CASSLEALNYGYTF,TGCGCCAGCAGCTTGGAGGCCCTTAACTATGGCTACACCTTC
TRBJ2-1,TRBV10-1,.,TRBD1,CASSESWTGGADEQFF,TGCGCCAGCAGTGAGTCGTGGACAGGGGGCGCGGATGAGCAGTTCTTC
TRBJ1-3,TRBV20-1,.,.,CSVPTQSSGNTIYF,TGCAGTGTTCCAACGCAGAGCTCTGGAAACACCATATATTTT
TRBJ2-3,TRBV20-1,.,TRBD2,CSLAGSTDTQYF,TGCAGCCTAGCGGGGTCCACAGATACGCAGTATTTT